Each of the 14 T cell receptor beta chains below was sequenced from the same sample in a study of tumor-infiltrating lymphocytes in primary liver carcinoma. Making TCR beta cDNA involved around 500 ng total RNA and a constant-region primer. For TCR beta, libraries were produced by three nested multiplex PCR rounds using slightly modified ARM-PCR. Two initial PCR rounds of 10 to 11 cycles each paired TRBV1-TRBV30 forward primers with a C-beta reverse primer. TCRdb independently ran MiXCR on the multiplex PCR reads; one entry per CDR3 protein. The profile covers some 87,000 distinct CDR3 sequences, with about 70% appearing a single time and around 30% taken by the ten largest. Both RNA and DNA were isolated together from roughly 20-30 mg of bulk tissue that had not been sorted. Sequenced material: tumor-adjacent normal liver tissue. All receptors derive from a man aged 35 to 55 with primary liver carcinoma and hepatitis B virus infection.

About this clonotype itself: This may be a read error: a much more frequent sequence differs by one nucleotide. The rearrangement uses TRBV6-6 and TRBJ2-7, with TRBD2 matching over 7 bases. CDR1 and CDR2 (germline): MNHNY, SVGAGI (reference sequence). The CDR3 is 15 amino acids. The CDR3 region is CTSSYVAGRSYEQYF. CDR3 sequence (DNA): TGTACCAGCAGTTACGTAGCGGGCCGCTCCTACGAGCAGTACTTC.

This clonotype was counted at least ten times. The chain uses TRBV6-2 or TRBV6-3 and TRBJ2-2, with unresolved D. CDR1 MNHEY and CDR2 SVGEGT come from the germline V gene. V was cut by 6 bases and J by 0 bases, with 5 bases left in between. The CDR3 covers 13 residues. The CDR3 here is CASRLSNTGELFF. CDR3 nucleotide sequence: TGTGCCAGCAGACTTTCGAACACCGGGGAGCTGTTTTTT.

The V and J genes are TRBV28 and TRBJ2-1; the D gene is possibly TRBD2 (6 bases). There are 15 residues in the CDR3. V shed 6 bases and J shed 0 bases, with 12 bases lying between them. Germline assignment: CDR1 MDHEN and CDR2 SYDVKM. The CDR3 bases are TGTGCCAGCAGACCCACAGCGGGCTCCTACAATGAGCAGTTCTTC. Encoded protein: CASRPTAGSYNEQFF. The full variable domain, with the rest looked up from reference TRBV28 and TRBJ2-1, is DVKVTQSSRYLVKRTGEKVFLECVQDMDHENMFWYRQDPGLGLRLIYFSYDVKMKEKGDIPEGYSVSREKKERFSLILESASTNQTSMYLCASRPTAGSYNEQFFGPGTRLTVL.

This sequence joins TRBV6-1 and TRBJ2-4; weak D call: TRBD1 (5 bases). The germline V gene encodes CDR1 MNHNS and CDR2 SASEGT. Trimming cost V 6 bases and J 0 bases, with 21 bases left between them. CDR3 length: 18 residues. DNA of the CDR3: TGTGCCAGCAGGCCCACAGGCGAAACTGTTCAAGCCAAAAACATTCAGTACTTC. Translation gives CASRPTGETVQAKNIQYF.

The sample holds one count of this clonotype. A much larger clone lies one base from this, so it may be a read error. This rearrangement joins TRBV14 to TRBJ2-7, with 12 bases matching TRBD2. This CDR3 is 17 amino acids long. The V gene end was trimmed by 4 bases and the J gene end by 0 bases; junction bases not matched to a gene: 7. CDR1 and CDR2 (germline): SGHDN, FVKESK. The CDR3 region is CASSRTSGMVSSYEQYF. As DNA, the CDR3 is TGTGCCAGCAGCCGGACTAGCGGGATGGTAAGCTCCTACGAGCAGTACTTC.

Concerning this clonotype: Likely a read error: the CDR3 ends without its conserved phenylalanine or tryptophan. J is TRBJ1-2 and V is TRBV11-2; D perhaps matches TRBD1 (5 bases). The CDR3 is 15 amino acids. The germline V gene has CDR1 SGHAT and CDR2 FQNNGV. The V end was cut by 7 bases, the J end by 2 bases, with 17 bases between. The CDR3 loop is CASILVSGGNYGYTL. The CDR3 nucleotides are TGTGCCAGCATTTTAGTGTCCGGGGGGAACTATGGCTACACCCTC.

Turning to this clonotype: The conserved phenylalanine or tryptophan normally closing the CDR3 is absent here, so this likely arose from a read error. The CDR3 sequence: CASSSGQEETQYI. In nucleotides, the CDR3 is TGTGCCAGCAGCTCAGGACAGGAAGAGACCCAGTACATC. The chain is built from TRBV11-2 and TRBJ2-5, with TRBD1 identical over 7 bases. With V trimmed by 4 bases and J by 3 bases, 2 bases remained unmatched. CDR3 length: 13 residues. The germline CDR1 and CDR2 sequences are SGHAT and FQNNGV.

This clonotype was recorded only once. Germline and junction disagree at one end, which may indicate a read error. V gene TRBV11-2 combines with J gene TRBJ2-5; 7 bases line up with TRBD2. CDR1 and CDR2 from the germline V gene are SGHAT and FQNNGV. The CDR3 extends over 15 amino acids. The chain's CDR3 is CVSLQTIGEGETQYF. CDR3 nucleotides: TGTGTCAGCCTGCAAACGATCGGGGAGGGAGAGACCCAGTACTTC.

This clonotype is a singleton in its sample. One end of the junction fails to match germline, which may point to a read error. The V call is TRBV11-2, the J call TRBJ2-7; D might be TRBD2 (6 bases). CDR3 length equals 16 residues. Germline V lookup: CDR1 SGHAT, CDR2 FQNNGV. CDR3 in amino acids: CVSSLEGGDSAYEQYF. CDR3 coding DNA: TGTGTCAGCAGCTTAGAGGGAGGAGATTCCGCCTACGAGCAGTACTTC.

In the case of this clonotype: A much larger clonotype is one base distant, so this may be a read error. The genes are TRBV5-5 and TRBJ2-3; maybe TRBD1 (7 bases). The CDR3 spans 14 residues. The germline V gene encodes CDR1 SGHKS and CDR2 YYEKEE (reference sequence). This CDR3 is CASSSSVGTDMQYF. CDR3 nucleotides: TGTGCCAGCAGCTCTAGCGTTGGGACAGATATGCAGTATTTT.

Details on this clonotype: The CDR3 does not end in the conserved phenylalanine or tryptophan, so this is likely a read error. The rearrangement uses TRBV11-2 and TRBJ2-7, with TRBD2 as a possible D gene (6 bases). CDR1 SGHAT and CDR2 FQNNGV come from the germline V gene. The CDR3 has 14 amino acids. Here the CDR3 reads CVSSSGLSLYEQYL. The CDR3 DNA is TGTGTCAGCAGCTCGGGACTTAGCCTCTACGAGCAGTACTTA.

Of note for this clonotype: Its ends do not fully match the called genes, so a read error is possible. V gene TRBV4-1 combines with J gene TRBJ2-3; 7 bases agree with TRBD2. CDR3 length equals 17 residues. The germline CDR1 and CDR2 sequences are MGHRA and YSYEKL. The CDR3 DNA sequence: TGCGCCAGCAACCCGTCAATCGGCGGGAGTACTGGAGTTACGCATTATTTT. It yields the protein CASNPSIGGSTGVTHYF.

As concerns this clonotype: Because the CDR3 is missing its conserved closing phenylalanine or tryptophan, this is likely a read error. Because the CDR3's place on the DNA is in doubt, the DNA is left out and the CDR3 is given as listed by TCRdb. V and J are TRBV12-3 or TRBV12-4 and TRBJ2-5; TRBD2, the table's D call, lacks a check against the DNA. The CDR3 has 14 residues if both end residues are counted. The CDR3 here is CASSGLANQETQNS.

This clonotype was seen only once. The chain uses TRBV4-1 and TRBJ2-2; D uncertain. CDR1 and CDR2 (germline): MGHRA, YSYEKL. The V and J ends lost 7 bases and 8 bases respectively, with 11 bases between them. The CDR3 loop spans 12 amino acids. The CDR3 sequence: CASNPLLGELFF. CDR3 DNA: TGCGCCAGCAACCCTCTTCTTGGGGAGCTGTTTTTT.